The clone carrying this TCR beta chain was detected only a few times. Data came from immunoSEQ multiplex PCR; TCRdb stores just in-frame clones and leaves some out. The table lists roughly 60,000 clones, roughly 87% of them singletons. This entry is derived from a study of blood T cell repertoires in COVID-19. Overall study: Samples came from the United States, Italy and Spain, spanning acute and convalescent COVID-19. From T cells, B-cell-depleted T cells, or PBMCs came the material, which was cDNA or gDNA.

Sequences were obtained from peripheral blood. The TCR originated in a human donor with acute or convalescent COVID-19. The donor label of this sample is uncertain.

The CDR3: CAWSVLPGRKVGYTF. In nucleotides, the CDR3 is TGTGCCTGGAGTGTACTGCCAGGGAGGAAGGTTGGCTACACCTTC. The J gene is TRBJ1-2, the V gene TRBV30; perhaps TRBD1 as D (5 bases). With 0 bases removed from V and 7 bases from J, the gap between germline ends came to 18 bases. This CDR3 has 15 amino acids. CDR1 GTSNPN and CDR2 SVGIG come from the germline V gene (reference sequence).